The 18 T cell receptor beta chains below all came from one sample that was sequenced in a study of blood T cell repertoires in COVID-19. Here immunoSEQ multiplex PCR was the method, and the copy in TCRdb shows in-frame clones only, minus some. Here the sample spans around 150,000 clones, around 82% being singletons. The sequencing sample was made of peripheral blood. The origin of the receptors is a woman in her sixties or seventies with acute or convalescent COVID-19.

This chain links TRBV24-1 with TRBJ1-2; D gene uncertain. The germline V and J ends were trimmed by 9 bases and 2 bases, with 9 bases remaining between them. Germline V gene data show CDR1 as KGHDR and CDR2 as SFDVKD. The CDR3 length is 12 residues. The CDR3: CATYTPNYGYTF. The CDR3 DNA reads TGTGCCACCTATACACCGAACTATGGCTACACCTTC.

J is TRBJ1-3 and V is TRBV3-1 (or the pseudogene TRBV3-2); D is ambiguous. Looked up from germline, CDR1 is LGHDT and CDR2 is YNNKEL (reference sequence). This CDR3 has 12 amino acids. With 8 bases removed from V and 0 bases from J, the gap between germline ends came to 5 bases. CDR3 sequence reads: CASADSGNTIYF. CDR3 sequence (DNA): TGTGCCAGCGCAGACTCTGGAAACACCATATATTTT.

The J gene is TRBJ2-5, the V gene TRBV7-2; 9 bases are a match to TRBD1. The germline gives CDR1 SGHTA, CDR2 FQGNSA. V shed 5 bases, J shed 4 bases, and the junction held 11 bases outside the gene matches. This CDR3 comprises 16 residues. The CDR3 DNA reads TGTGCCAGCAGCCTTGGACCACCGGGACAGGGAGAGACCCAGTACTTC. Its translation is CASSLGPPGQGETQYF.

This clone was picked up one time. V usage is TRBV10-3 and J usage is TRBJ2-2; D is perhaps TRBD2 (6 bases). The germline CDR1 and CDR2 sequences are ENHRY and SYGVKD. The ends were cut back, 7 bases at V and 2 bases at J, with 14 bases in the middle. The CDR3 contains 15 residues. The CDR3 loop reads CAITSGSPNTGELFF. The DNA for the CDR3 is TGTGCCATCACCTCCGGGAGTCCAAACACCGGGGAGCTGTTTTTT.

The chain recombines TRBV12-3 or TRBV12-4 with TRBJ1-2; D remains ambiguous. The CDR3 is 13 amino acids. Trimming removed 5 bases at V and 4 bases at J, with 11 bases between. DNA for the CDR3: TGTGCCAGCAGTGGAGGATCCGCCTATGGCTACACCTTC. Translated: CASSGGSAYGYTF.

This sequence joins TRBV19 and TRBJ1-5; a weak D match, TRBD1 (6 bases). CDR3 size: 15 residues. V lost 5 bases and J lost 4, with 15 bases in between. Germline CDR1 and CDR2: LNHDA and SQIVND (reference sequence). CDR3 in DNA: TGTGCCAGTAGTGGAAGGGGGGGGGTAAATCAGCCCCAGCATTTT. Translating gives CASSGRGGVNQPQHF.

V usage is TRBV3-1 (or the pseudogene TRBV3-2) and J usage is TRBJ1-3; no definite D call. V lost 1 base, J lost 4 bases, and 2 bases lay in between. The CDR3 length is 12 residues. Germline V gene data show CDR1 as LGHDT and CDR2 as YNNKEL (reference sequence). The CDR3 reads CASSQVGNTIYF. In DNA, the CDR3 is TGTGCCAGCAGCCAAGTAGGAAACACCATATATTTT.

The CDR3 sequence is CASSSGLAGGRYSYNEQFF. The CDR3 DNA reads TGTGCCAGCAGCTCGGGACTAGCGGGAGGGCGGTACTCCTACAATGAGCAGTTCTTC. J is TRBJ2-1 and V is TRBV5-8, with TRBD2 matching 16 bases. Losses at the gene ends were 3 bases for V and 0 bases for J; bases not matched to a gene: 6. The CDR3 is made up of 19 amino acids. Germline V lookup: CDR1 SGHTS, CDR2 YDEGEE. Filled out from reference TRBV5-8 and TRBJ2-1, the complete variable domain reads EAGVTQSPTHLIKTRGQQATLRCSPISGHTSVYWYQQALGLGLQFLLWYDEGEERNRGNFPPRFSGRQFPNYSSELNVNALELEDSALYLCASSSGLAGGRYSYNEQFFGPGTRLTVL.

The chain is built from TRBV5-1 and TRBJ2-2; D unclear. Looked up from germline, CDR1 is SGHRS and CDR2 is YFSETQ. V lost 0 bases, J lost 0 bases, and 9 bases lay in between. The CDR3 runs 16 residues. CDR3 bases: TGCGCCAGCAGCTTGGAGTTTAGCCCGAACACCGGGGAGCTGTTTTTT. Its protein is CASSLEFSPNTGELFF.

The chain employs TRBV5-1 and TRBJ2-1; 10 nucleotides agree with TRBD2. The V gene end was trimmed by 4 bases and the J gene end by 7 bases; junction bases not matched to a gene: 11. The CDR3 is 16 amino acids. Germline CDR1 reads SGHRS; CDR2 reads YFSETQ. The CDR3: CASSPKAGGPNNEQFF. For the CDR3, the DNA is TGCGCCAGCAGCCCCAAAGCGGGAGGGCCTAATAATGAGCAGTTCTTC.

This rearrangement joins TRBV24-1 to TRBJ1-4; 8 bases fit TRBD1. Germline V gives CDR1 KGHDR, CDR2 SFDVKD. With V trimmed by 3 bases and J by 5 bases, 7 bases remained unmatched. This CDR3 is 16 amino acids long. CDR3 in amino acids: CATSDPGQGGNEKLFF. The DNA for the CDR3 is TGTGCCACCAGTGATCCTGGACAGGGAGGAAATGAAAAACTGTTTTTT.

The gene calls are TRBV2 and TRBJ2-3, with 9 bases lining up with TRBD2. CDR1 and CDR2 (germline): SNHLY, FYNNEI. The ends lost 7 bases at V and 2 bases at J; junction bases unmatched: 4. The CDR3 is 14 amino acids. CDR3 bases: TGTGCCAGCAAGGCGGGAGGGACCACAGATACGCAGTATTTT. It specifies CASKAGGTTDTQYF.

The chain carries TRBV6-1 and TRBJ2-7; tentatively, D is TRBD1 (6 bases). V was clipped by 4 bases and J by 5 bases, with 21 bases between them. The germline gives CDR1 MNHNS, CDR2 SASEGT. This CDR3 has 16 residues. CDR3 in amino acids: CASSASPGHGRDEQYF. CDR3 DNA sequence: TGTGCCAGCAGTGCAAGCCCGGGACACGGTCGCGACGAGCAGTACTTC.

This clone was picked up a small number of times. The CDR3 loop reads CASSRTGALRDTIYF. The DNA of the CDR3 is TGTGCCAGCAGTCGTACAGGGGCACTCCGGGACACCATATATTTT. This chain links TRBV6-5 with TRBJ1-3; 7 bases agree with TRBD1. The V segment lost 5 bases and the J segment 8 bases; nucleotides outside the gene matches: 12. CDR3 length equals 15 residues. Germline CDR1 and CDR2: MNHEY and SVGAGI.

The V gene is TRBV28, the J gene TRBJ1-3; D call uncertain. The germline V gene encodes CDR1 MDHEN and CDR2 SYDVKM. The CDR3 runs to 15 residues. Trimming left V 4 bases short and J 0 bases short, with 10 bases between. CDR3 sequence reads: CASSSWPGSGNTIYF. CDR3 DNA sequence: TGTGCCAGCAGTTCGTGGCCTGGCTCTGGAAACACCATATATTTT.

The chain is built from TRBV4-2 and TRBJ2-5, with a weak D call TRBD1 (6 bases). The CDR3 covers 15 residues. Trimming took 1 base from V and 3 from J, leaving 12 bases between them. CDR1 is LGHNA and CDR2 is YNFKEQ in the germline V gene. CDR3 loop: CASSQVADREETQYF. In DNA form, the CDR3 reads TGTGCCAGCAGCCAAGTCGCGGACAGAGAAGAGACCCAGTACTTC.

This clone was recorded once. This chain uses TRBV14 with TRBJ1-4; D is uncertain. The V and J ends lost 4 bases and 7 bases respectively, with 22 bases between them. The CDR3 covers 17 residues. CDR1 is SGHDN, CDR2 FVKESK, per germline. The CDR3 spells CASSLTPPGYGGEKLFF. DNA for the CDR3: TGTGCCAGCAGCCTCACTCCACCGGGGTATGGTGGTGAAAAACTGTTTTTT.

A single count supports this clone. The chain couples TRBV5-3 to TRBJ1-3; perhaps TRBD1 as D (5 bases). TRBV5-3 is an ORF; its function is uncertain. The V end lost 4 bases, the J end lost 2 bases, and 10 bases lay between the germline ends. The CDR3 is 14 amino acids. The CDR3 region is CARSDPGAGNTIYF. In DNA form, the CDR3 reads TGTGCCAGAAGCGACCCGGGGGCTGGAAACACCATATATTTT.